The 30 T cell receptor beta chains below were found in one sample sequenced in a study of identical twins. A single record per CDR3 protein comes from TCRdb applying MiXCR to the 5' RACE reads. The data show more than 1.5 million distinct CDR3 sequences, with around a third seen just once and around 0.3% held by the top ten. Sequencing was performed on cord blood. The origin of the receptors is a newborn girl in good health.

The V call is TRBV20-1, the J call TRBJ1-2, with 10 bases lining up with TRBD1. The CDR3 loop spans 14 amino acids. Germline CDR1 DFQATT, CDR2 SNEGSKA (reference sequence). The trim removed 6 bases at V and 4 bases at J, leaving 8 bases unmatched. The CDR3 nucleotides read TGCAGTGCGGACAGGGGGTCCTTTTCCTATGGCTACACCTTC. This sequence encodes CSADRGSFSYGYTF.

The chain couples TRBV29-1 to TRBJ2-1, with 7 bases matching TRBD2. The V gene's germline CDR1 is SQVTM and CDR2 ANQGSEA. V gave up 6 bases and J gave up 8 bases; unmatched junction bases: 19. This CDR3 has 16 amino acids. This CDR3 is CSVKGRGLVLFDEQFF. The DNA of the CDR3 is TGCAGCGTCAAGGGTCGCGGACTAGTCTTATTCGATGAGCAGTTCTTC.

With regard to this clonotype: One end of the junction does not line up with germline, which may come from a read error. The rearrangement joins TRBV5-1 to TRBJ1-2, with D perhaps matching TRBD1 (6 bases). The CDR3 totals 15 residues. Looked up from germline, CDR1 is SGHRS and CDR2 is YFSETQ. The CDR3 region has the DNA TGCGCCAGCAGCTTGGCGGGACAATCAAACTATGGCTGCACCTTC. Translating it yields CASSLAGQSNYGCTF.

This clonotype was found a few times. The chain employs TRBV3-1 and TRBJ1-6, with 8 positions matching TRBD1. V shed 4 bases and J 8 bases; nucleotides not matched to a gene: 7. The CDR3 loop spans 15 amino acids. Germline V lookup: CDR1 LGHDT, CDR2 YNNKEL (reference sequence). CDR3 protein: CASSLGQGVDSPLHF. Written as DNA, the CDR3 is TGTGCCAGCAGCCTCGGACAGGGTGTAGATTCACCCCTCCACTTT.

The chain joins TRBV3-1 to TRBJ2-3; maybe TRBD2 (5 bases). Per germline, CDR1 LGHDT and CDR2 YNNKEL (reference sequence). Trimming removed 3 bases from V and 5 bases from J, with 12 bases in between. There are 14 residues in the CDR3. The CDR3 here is CASSQALAGDTQYF. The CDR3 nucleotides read TGTGCCAGCAGCCAGGCTCTAGCTGGAGATACGCAGTATTTT.

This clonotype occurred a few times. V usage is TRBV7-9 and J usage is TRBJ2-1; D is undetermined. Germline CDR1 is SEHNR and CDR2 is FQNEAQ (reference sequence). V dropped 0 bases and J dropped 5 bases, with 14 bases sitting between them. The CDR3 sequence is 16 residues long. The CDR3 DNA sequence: TGTGCCAGCAGCTTAGCGCCCAAGGGATGGGACAATGAGCAGTTCTTC. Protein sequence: CASSLAPKGWDNEQFF.

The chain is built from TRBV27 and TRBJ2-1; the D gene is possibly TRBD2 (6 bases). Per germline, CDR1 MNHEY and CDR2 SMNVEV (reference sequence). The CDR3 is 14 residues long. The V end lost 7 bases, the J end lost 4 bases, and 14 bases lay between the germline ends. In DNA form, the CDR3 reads TGTGCCAGCACTCTCGGGACTTCATACAATGAGCAGTTCTTC. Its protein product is CASTLGTSYNEQFF.

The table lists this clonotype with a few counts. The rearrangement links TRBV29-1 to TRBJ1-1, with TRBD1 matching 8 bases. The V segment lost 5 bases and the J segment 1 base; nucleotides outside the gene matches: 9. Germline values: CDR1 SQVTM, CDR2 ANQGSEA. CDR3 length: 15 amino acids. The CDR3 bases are TGCAGCGTTCCGGACAGGGACGAACCGAACACTGAAGCTTTCTTT. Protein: CSVPDRDEPNTEAFF.

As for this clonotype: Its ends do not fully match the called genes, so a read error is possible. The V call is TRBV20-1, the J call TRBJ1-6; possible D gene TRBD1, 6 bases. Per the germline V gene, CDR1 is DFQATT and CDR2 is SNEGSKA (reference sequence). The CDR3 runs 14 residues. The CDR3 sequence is CSARLGGINSPLQF. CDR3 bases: TGCAGTGCTAGATTGGGGGGCATTAATTCACCCCTCCAATTT.

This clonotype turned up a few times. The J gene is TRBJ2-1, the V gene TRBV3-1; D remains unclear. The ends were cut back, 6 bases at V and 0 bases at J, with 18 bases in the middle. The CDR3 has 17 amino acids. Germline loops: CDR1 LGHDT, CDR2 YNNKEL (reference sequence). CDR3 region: CASSHSPAPSSYNEQFF. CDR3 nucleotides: TGTGCCAGCAGTCATTCTCCGGCGCCTAGCTCCTACAATGAGCAGTTCTTC.

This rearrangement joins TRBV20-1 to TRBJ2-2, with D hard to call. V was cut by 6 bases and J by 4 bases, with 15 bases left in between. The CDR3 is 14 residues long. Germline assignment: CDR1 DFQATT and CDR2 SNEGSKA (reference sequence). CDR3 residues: CSAARGEGTGELFF. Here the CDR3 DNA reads TGCAGTGCGGCCCGTGGGGAAGGCACCGGGGAGCTGTTTTTT.

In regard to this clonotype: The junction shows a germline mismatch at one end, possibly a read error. The CDR3 sequence: CGARLRGGPHEQYF. In DNA, the CDR3 is TGCGGTGCTAGATTGCGGGGAGGGCCCCACGAGCAGTACTTC. This chain uses TRBV20-1 with TRBJ2-5, with 7 bases lining up with TRBD2. TRBJ2-7 explains the end of the DNA better; the J call may be wrong. CDR1 DFQATT and CDR2 SNEGSKA come from the germline V gene (reference sequence). CDR3 length equals 14 residues.

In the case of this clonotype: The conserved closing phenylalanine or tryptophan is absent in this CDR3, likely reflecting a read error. The CDR3 coding sequence is TGTGCCAGCAGCTTAGGACCCCCGGGGGATACGCAGTATGTT. This codes for CASSLGPPGDTQYV. The chain uses TRBV7-2 and TRBJ2-3; D possibly corresponds to TRBD2 (5 bases). Trimming shortened V by 1 base and J by 6 bases, and 11 bases separated the two germline ends. CDR3 length equals 14 residues. In germline, CDR1 is SGHTA, CDR2 FQGNSA.

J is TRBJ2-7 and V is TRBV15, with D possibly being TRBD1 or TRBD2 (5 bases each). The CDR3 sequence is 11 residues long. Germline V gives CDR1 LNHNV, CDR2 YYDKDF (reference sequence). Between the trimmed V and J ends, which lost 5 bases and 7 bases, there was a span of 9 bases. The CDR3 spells CATSVGAEQYF. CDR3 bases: TGTGCCACCAGCGTCGGGGCTGAGCAGTACTTC.

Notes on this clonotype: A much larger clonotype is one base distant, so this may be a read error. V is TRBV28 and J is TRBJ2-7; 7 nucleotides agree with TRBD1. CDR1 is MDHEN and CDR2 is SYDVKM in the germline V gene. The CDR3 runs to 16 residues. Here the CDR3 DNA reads TGTGCCTGCAGTTCGCCCGATTCGGACAGGACCTACGAGCAGTACTTC. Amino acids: CACSSPDSDRTYEQYF.

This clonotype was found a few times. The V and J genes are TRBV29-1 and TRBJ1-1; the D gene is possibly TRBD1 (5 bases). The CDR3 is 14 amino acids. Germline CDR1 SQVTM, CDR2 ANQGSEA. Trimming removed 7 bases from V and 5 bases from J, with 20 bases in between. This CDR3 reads CSARDGIGRTEAFF. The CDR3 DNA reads TGCAGCGCCCGGGACGGCATTGGGAGGACTGAAGCTTTCTTT.

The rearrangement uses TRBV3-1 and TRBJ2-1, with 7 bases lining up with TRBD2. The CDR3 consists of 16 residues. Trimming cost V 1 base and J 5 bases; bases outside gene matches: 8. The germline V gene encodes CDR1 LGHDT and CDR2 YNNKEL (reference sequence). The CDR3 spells CASSQGLASGHNEQFF. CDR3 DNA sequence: TGTGCCAGCAGCCAAGGACTAGCCAGTGGGCACAATGAGCAGTTCTTC.

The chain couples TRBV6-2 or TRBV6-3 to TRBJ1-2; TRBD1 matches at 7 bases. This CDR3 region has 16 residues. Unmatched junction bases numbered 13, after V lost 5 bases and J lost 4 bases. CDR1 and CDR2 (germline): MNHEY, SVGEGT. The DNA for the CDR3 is TGTGCCAGCAGTCTTCCCGGGACAGCTGATCTCTATGGCTACACCTTC. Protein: CASSLPGTADLYGYTF.

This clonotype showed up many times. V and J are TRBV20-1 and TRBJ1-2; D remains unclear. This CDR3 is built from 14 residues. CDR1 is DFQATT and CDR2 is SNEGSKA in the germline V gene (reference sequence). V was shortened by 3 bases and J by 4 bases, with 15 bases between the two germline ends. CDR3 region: CSAREGPGGYGYTF. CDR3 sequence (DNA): TGCAGTGCTAGGGAAGGGCCCGGAGGCTATGGCTACACCTTC.

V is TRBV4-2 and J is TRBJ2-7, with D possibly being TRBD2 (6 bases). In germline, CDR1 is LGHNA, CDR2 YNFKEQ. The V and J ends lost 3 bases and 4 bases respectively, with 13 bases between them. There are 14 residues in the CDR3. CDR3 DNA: TGTGCCAGCAGCCATACTAGCCCCCGATACGAGCAGTACTTC. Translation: CASSHTSPRYEQYF.

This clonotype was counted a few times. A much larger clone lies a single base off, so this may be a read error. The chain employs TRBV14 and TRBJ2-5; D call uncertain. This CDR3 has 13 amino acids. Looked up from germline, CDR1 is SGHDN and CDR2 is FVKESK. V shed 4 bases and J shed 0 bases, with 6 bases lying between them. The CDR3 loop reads CASSRRYQETQYF. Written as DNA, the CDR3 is TGTGCCAGCAGCCGACGGTACCAAGAGACCCAGTACTTC.

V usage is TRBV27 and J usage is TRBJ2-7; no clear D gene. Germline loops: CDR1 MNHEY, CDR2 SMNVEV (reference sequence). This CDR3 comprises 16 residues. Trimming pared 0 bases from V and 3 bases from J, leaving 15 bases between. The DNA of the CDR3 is TGTGCCAGCAGTTTATCCTTGCTGGACGGCCTCTACGAGCAGTACTTC. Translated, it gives CASSLSLLDGLYEQYF.

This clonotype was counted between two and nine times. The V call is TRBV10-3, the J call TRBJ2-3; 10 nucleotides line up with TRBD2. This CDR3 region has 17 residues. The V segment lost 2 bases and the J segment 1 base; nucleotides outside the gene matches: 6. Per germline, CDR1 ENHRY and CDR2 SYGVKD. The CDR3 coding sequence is TGTGCCATCAGTGAGCCTAGCGGGAGTGGGGGCACAGATACGCAGTATTTT. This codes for CAISEPSGSGGTDTQYF.

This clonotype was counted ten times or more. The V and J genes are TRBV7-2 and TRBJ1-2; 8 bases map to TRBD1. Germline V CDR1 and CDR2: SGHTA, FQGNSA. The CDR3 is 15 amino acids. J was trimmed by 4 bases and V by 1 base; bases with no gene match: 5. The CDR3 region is CASSLVPGTGYGYTF. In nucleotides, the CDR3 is TGTGCCAGCAGCTTAGTCCCAGGGACAGGCTATGGCTACACCTTC.

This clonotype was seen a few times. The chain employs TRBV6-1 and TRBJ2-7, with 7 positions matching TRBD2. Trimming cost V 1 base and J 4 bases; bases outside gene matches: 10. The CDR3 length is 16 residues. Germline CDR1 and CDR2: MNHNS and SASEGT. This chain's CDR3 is CASSEGLSSGKYEQYF. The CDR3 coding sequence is TGTGCCAGCAGTGAAGGGTTATCGAGCGGGAAGTACGAGCAGTACTTC.

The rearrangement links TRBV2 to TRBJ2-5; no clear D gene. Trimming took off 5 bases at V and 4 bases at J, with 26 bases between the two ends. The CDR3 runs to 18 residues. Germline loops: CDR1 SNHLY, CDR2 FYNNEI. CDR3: CASSFITPRPPRAETQYF. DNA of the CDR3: TGTGCCAGCAGTTTCATAACCCCTAGGCCACCAAGGGCAGAGACCCAGTACTTC.

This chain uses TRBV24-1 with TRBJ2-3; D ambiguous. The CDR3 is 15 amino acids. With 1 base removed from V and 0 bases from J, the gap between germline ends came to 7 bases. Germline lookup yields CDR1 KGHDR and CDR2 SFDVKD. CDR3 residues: CATSDFGSSTDTQYF. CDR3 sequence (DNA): TGTGCCACCAGTGATTTCGGCTCTAGCACAGATACGCAGTATTTT.

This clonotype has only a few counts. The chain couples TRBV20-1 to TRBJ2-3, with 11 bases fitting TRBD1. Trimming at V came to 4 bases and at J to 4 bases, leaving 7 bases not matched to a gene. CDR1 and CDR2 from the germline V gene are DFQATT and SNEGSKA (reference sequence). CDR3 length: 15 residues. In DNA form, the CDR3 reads TGCAGTGCTAACGCTAGGACAGGGGGCCCAGATACGCAGTATTTT. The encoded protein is CSANARTGGPDTQYF.

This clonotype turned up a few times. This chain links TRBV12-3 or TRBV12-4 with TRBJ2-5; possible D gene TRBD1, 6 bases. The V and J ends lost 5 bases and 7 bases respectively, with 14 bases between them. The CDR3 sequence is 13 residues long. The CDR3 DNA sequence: TGTGCCAGCAGTCCAGCCGTAGGGGGGACCCAGTACTTC. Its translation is CASSPAVGGTQYF.

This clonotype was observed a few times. This CDR3 reads CASSPPGLALSYNEQFF. CDR3 nucleotide sequence: TGTGCCAGCAGCCCCCCGGGACTAGCGCTCTCCTACAATGAGCAGTTCTTC. The rearrangement uses TRBV7-2 and TRBJ2-1, with 10 bases identical to TRBD2. The CDR3 has 17 amino acids. J lost 0 bases, V lost 5 bases, and 7 bases had no gene match. Germline loops: CDR1 SGHTA, CDR2 FQGNSA.